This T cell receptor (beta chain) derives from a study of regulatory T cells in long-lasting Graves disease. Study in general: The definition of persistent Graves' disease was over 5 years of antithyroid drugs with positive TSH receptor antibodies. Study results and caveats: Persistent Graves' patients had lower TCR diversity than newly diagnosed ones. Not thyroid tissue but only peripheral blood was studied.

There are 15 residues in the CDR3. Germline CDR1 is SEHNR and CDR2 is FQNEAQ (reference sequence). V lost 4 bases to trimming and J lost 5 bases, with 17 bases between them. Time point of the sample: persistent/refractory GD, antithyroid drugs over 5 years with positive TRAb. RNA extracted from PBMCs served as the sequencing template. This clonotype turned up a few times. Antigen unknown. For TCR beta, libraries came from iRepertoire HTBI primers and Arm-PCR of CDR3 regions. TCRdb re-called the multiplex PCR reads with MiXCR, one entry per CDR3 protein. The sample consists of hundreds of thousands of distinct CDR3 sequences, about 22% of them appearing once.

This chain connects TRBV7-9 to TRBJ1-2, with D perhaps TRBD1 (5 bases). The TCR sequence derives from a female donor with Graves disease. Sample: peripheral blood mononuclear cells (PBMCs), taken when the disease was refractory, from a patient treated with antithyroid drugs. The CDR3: CASSSGAAGLYGYTF. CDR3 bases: TGTGCCAGCAGCTCCGGGGCGGCAGGCCTATATGGCTACACCTTC.